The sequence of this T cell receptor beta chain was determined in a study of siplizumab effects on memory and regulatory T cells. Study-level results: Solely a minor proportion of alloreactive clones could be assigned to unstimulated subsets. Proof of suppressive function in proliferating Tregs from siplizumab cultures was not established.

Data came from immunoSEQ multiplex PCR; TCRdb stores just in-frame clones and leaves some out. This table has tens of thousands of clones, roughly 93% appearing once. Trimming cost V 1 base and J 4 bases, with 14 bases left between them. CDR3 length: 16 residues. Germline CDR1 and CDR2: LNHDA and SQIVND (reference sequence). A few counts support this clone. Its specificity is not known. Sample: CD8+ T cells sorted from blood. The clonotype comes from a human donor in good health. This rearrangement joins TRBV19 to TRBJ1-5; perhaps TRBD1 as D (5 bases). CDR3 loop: CASSIVRDGPNQPQHF. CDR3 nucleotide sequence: TGTGCCAGTAGTATAGTGAGGGACGGCCCAAATCAGCCCCAGCATTTT.